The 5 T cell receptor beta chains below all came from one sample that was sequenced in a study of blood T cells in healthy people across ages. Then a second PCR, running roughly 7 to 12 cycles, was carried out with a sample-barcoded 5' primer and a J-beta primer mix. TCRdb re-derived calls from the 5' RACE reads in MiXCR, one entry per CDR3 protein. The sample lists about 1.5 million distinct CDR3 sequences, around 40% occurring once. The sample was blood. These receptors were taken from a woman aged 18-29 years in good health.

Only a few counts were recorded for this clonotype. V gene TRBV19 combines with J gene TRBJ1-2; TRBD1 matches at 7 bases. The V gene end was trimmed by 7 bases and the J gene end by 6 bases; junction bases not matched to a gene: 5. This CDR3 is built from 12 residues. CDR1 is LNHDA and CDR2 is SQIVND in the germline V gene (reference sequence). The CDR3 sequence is CASTTGQNGYTF. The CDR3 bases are TGTGCCAGTACCACGGGACAGAATGGCTACACCTTC.

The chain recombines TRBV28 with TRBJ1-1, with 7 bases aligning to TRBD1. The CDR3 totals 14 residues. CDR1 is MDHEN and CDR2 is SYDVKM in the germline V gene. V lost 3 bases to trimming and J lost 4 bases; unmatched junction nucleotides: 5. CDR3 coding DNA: TGTGCCAGCAGTTTGGACAGGCGGGGCACTGAAGCTTTCTTT. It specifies CASSLDRRGTEAFF.

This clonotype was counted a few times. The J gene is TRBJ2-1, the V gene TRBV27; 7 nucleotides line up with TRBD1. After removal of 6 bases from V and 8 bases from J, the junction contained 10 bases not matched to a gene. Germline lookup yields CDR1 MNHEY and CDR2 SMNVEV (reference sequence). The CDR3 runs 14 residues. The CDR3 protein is CASSMTGSVHEQFF. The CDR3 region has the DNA TGTGCCAGCAGCATGACAGGGTCAGTCCATGAGCAGTTCTTC.

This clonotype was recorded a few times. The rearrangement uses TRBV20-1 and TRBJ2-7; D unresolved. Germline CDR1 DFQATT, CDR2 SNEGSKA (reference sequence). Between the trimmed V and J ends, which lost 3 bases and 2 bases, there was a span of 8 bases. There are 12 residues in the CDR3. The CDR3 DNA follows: TGCAGTGCTAGCGACGGTGCCTACGAGCAGTACTTC. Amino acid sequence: CSASDGAYEQYF.

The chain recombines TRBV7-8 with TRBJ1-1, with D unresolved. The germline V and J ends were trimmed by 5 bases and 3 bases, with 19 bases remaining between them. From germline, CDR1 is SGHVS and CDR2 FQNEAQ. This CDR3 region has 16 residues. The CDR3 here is CASSRRFGVGDTEAFF. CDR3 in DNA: TGTGCCAGCAGCCGGCGATTTGGGGTCGGGGACACTGAAGCTTTCTTT. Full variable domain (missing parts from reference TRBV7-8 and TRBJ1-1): GAGVSQSPRYKVAKRGQDVALRCDPISGHVSLFWYQQALGQGPEFLTYFQNEAQLDKSGLPSDRFFAERPEGSVSTLKIQRTQQEDSAVYLCASSRRFGVGDTEAFFGQGTRLTVV.